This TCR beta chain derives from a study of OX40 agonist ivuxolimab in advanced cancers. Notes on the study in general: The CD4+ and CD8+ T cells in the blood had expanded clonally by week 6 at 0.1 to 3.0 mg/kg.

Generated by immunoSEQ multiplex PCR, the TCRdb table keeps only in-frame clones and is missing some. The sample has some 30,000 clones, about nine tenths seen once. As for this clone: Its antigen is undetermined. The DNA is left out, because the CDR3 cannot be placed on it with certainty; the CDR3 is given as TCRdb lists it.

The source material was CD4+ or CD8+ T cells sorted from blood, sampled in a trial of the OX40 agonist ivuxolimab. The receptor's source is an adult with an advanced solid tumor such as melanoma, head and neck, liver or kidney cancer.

Here the CDR3 reads CASSFLWRGRGKAEAFF. This chain links TRBV11-2 with TRBJ1-1. From its first to its last residue, the CDR3 has 17 amino acids. The germline gives CDR1 SGHAT, CDR2 FQNNGV.